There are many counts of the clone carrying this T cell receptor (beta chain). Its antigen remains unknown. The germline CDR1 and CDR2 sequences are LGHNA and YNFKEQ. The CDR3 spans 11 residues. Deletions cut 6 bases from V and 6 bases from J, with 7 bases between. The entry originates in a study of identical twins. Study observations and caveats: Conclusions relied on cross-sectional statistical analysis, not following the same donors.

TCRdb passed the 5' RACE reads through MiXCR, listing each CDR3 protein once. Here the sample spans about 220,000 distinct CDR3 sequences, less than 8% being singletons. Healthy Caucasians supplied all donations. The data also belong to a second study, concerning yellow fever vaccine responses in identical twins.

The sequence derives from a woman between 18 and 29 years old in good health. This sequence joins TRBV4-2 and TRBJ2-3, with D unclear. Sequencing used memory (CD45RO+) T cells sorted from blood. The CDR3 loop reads CASSTPDTQYF. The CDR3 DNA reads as TGTGCCAGCAGTACCCCGGATACGCAGTATTTT.